The present T cell receptor beta chain was sequenced within a study of identical twins (dated by TCRdb to the mid-2010s). With regard to the full study: The study deep-sequenced TCR alpha and beta repertoires from monozygotic twins, unrelated adults of various ages and cord blood to test whether fetal clonotypes persist. To rule out contamination, replicate twin experiments were performed at different times with different library preparation protocols. Overall results and qualifications from the work: Zero-insertion analyses could be partly confounded by invariant T cells such as MAIT and iNKT, although diverse VJ usage argued against such confounding for most clonotypes. Out-of-frame TCR alpha sharing in monozygotic twins was systematically underestimated by recombination models, whereas sharing between unrelated individuals was in agreement with the recombination models. Because the same donors could not be followed over many years, conclusions were based on cross-sectional statistical analysis. A weaker excess of twin sharing was found in beta out-of-frame sequences because the signal-to-noise ratio was lowered by fewer shared sequences. Abundant cord blood beta clonotypes carried fewer insertions; young adult naive repertoires showed a weaker similar trend, while memory repertoires showed none. Compared with coincidental sharing between unrelated individuals, out-of-frame TCR alpha sequences shared between twins showed an excess of sequences with low generation probability.

V loses 2 bases, J loses 6 bases, and the germline ends lie 16 bases apart. The CDR3 starts with the cysteine, ends with the phenylalanine, and has 15 residues. The kept DNA is CDR3 alone, 45 bases in frame from the first base. Every donor was a healthy Caucasian. The twin cohort comprised three pairs of female monozygotic twins, all aged roughly 18 to 30 years. Positive isolation kits from Invitrogen were used to isolate the CD4+ and CD8+ T cell populations. This clonotype has ten or more counts. The target of this receptor is not known. Within one base of it there is no much larger clone, and no base qualities were kept. Receptors were amplified or captured by 5' RACE. These reads were obtained on an Illumina HiSeq 2000. Template switching introduced a universal primer binding site; the final cDNA contained a unique molecular identifier, enabling accurate counting of TCR cDNA molecules. Specific primers in the conserved constant-segment region were used to synthesize first-strand cDNA for the TCR alpha and beta chains. To control for contamination, every cDNA library carried two barcodes: a SMART-Mk sample barcode plus Illumina barcodes. TruSeq adapter sequences and Illumina sample barcodes were added in two successive PCR steps. The Illumina HiSeq platform was used with custom primers to sequence TCR alpha and beta cDNA libraries. Per the authors' processing: MiGEC processed the raw reads to extract unique molecular identifiers, while MiXCR was used to determine the CDR3 positions. Recombination models were inferred per individual with the repgenHMM and IGoR tools using an EM algorithm. Shared clonotypes were analyzed with the tcR package in R, and sharing was normalized by the product of cloneset sizes. To study raw recombination without the effects of thymic and clonal selection, out-of-frame nonproductive sequences were analyzed. TCRdb trimmed the raw reads at Q25, called clones with MiXCR and kept productive beta chains. CDR3 protein duplicates are merged, each entry listing the most common genes and DNA. These V and J calls are TCRdb output, not the study's own analysis. The sample table records over 500,000 distinct CDR3 sequences; 20% to 25% of these occur just once. Of the sample, 0.91% is held by the ten largest clones.

The sample was also linked to a second study, of T cells expressing NK-cell markers. From that second study: Fewer than ten donors provided sorted CD3+CD56+NKG2C+, CD3+CD56+NKG2C- and CD3+CD56-NKG2C+ T-cell subsets, whose TCR beta-chain repertoires were profiled. Among the eight sequenced donors, only one was HCMV-seronegative, while the other seven were HCMV-seropositive. To restrict sorting to alphabetaTCR-expressing T cells, an anti-gammadeltaTCR antibody was added in several experiments. In about 6 donors, the dominant CD3+CD56+NKG2C+ clonotypes were found to rank among the top 10 CD8+ clonotypes and to make up 1.0-7.0% of CD8+ T cells. Those dominant clonotypes were again the most abundant among CD3+CD56-NKG2C+ cells in a handful of donors, at about 25-60.1%. Whether the expanded NKG2C-expressing T cell clones were specific for HCMV antigens remained unclear. All eight donors whose samples were sequenced were randomly selected healthy volunteers, three of them men and five women. HCMV serostatus was determined by detecting HCMV-specific IgG in serum with a commercial ELISA kit. MIGEC was used to demultiplex reads and group the reads by UMI, and MiTCR was used to assemble and quantify clonotypes. To exclude erroneous sequences, any TCR cDNA sequence not supported by at least two reads was discarded. The tcR package was used for downstream repertoire analysis, and clonotypes were matched across fractions by CDR3 nucleotide sequence plus V segment. Antigen specificity was annotated against VDJdb with VDJmatch, allowing one amino acid substitution in CDR3.

Specimen: CD4+ T cells sorted from blood. The V and J genes are TRBV12-3 or TRBV12-4 and TRBJ1-1; TRBD1 might be the D gene, on 5 matching bases. The TCR was taken from a woman between 18 and 29 years old in good health. The CDR3 region has the sequence CASSLPWGEGPEAFF. At the DNA level, the sequence is TGTGCCAGCAGTTTACCCTGGGGGGAAGGCCCTGAAGCTTTCTTT.